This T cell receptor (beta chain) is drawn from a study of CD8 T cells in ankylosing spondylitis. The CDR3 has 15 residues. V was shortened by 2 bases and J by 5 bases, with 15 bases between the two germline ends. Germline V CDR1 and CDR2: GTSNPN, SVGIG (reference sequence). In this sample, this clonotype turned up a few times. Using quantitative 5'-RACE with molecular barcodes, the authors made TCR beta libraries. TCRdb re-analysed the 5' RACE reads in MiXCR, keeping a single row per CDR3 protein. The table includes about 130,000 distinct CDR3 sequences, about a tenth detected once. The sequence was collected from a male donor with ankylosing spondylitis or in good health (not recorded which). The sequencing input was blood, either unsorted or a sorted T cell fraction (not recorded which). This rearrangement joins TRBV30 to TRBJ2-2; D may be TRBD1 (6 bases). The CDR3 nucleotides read TGTGCCTGGAGTCTTAGTGGGGGCTGGACCGGGGAGCTGTTTTTT. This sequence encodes CAWSLSGGWTGELFF.